This T cell receptor (beta chain) was identified in a study of shared clonotypes between healthy human individuals. Study summary: Three plates were used per donor for CD4 naive, three for CD4 memory, two for CD8 naive and one for CD8 memory.

V dropped 5 bases and J dropped 4; count of bases not matched to a gene: 20. The germline V gene has CDR1 SGHVS and CDR2 FQNEAQ. The CDR3 runs 20 residues. Sequencing used immunoSEQ multiplex PCR; TCRdb keeps in-frame clones, though not all of them. The profile shows approximately 320,000 clones, roughly 70% of them singletons. The receptor's source is a man younger than 45 in good health. The chain combines TRBV7-8 with TRBJ2-7; 13 bases fit TRBD2. What was sequenced was memory CD4+ T cells sorted from blood. Sample subset: CD45RA-negative fraction. This chain's CDR3 is CASSHRDSGLAGEVLYEQYF. CDR3 coding DNA: TGTGCCAGCAGCCACCGGGACTCAGGACTAGCGGGAGAGGTATTGTACGAGCAGTACTTC.